These 15 T cell receptor beta chains originate from one sample sequenced in a study of CXCR3-negative and CXCR3-positive naive CD8 T cells. Researchers prepared the TRB cDNA libraries using 5' RACE with UMI labels. TCRdb re-called the 5' RACE reads and gives one entry per CDR3 protein, without DNA. Its listing shows approximately 100,000 distinct CDR3 sequences. What was sequenced was naive CXCR3- CD8+ T cells from blood. The subset was: CD45RO-CCR7+CD27+CD95- naive CD8+ T cells lacking CXCR3 (TNR3-). These receptors were taken from a human donor in good health. Some clones in this sample may be carry-over from other donors' samples.

This chain links TRBV5-1 with TRBJ1-5; TCRdb's D call, TRBD1, is unchecked because there is no DNA. Germline V gene lookup returns CDR1 SGHRS and CDR2 YFSETQ. The CDR3 is made up of 15 amino acids. The CDR3 sequence: CASSPDSPINQPQHF.

The rearrangement links TRBV20-1 to TRBJ1-1. The CDR3 length is 14 residues. CDR1 is DFQATT, CDR2 SNEGSKA, per germline (reference sequence). CDR3 amino acids: CSAREARKNTEAFF.

CDR3 in amino acids: CSVDPLDAPFGEQFF. The J gene is TRBJ2-1, the V gene TRBV29-1; the D call from TCRdb, TRBD1, cannot be confirmed without DNA. CDR3 size: 15 residues. Germline-derived CDR1 and CDR2 are SQVTM and ANQGSEA.

The chain recombines TRBV7-9 with TRBJ1-1; no DNA is available, so the TRBD1 call from TCRdb remains unchecked. CDR1 and CDR2 from the germline V gene are SEHNR and FQNEAQ (reference sequence). This CDR3 region has 13 residues. This chain's CDR3 is CASSRTGEDEAFF.

The V gene is TRBV7-6, the J gene TRBJ2-5; without DNA, the TCRdb call of TRBD1 cannot be checked. Germline lookup yields CDR1 SGHVS and CDR2 FNYEAQ. This CDR3 spans 15 amino acids. The CDR3 region is CASSLVQGDRETQYF.

The chain joins TRBV9 to TRBJ2-7; TCRdb selects TRBD2, and the lack of DNA leaves this call unchecked. Germline values: CDR1 SGDLS, CDR2 YYNGEE. The CDR3 consists of 14 residues. CDR3 protein: CASSGRTGPYEQYF. The variable domain in full, completed from reference TRBV9 and TRBJ2-7, reads DSGVTQTPKHLITATGQRVTLRCSPRSGDLSVYWYQQSLDQGLQFLIQYYNGEERAKGNILERFSAQQFPDLHSELNLSSLELGDSALYFCASSGRTGPYEQYFGPGTRLTVT.

The J gene is TRBJ2-5, the V gene TRBV15; TCRdb's assignment of TRBD1 cannot be checked, as there is no DNA. The CDR3 contains 16 residues. CDR1 and CDR2 from the germline V gene are LNHNV and YYDKDF (reference sequence). Here the CDR3 reads CATSPRGGRGDETQYF.

This rearrangement joins TRBV29-1 to TRBJ2-7; the TCRdb D gene call, TRBD1, has no DNA to confirm it. The V gene's germline CDR1 is SQVTM and CDR2 ANQGSEA. The CDR3 extends over 13 amino acids. The CDR3 loop is CSVNRGNSYEQYF.

The chain recombines TRBV5-6 with TRBJ2-7; TCRdb's D call, TRBD1, is unchecked because there is no DNA. Germline V gene lookup returns CDR1 SGHDT and CDR2 YYEEEE. This CDR3 has 13 residues. This CDR3 reads CASSFYTGGEQYF.

This chain links TRBV7-3 with TRBJ1-1; TCRdb's assignment of TRBD1 cannot be checked, as there is no DNA. This CDR3 contains 14 residues. The germline V gene has CDR1 SGHTA and CDR2 FQGTGA. The CDR3 sequence is CASSLLSRGTEAFF.

The chain uses TRBV5-1 and TRBJ2-7; TCRdb's D gene call, TRBD1, goes unchecked for lack of DNA. Germline V gene sequence: CDR1 SGHRS, CDR2 YFSETQ. The CDR3 is 14 residues long. CDR3 region: CASSKYRETYEQYF.

The chain is built from TRBV11-2 and TRBJ2-1; TCRdb names TRBD2, which stays unverified in the absence of DNA. CDR1 and CDR2 (germline): SGHAT, FQNNGV. The CDR3 length is 16 residues. This CDR3 reads CASSLVLAGGGDGWFF.

The gene calls are TRBV29-1 and TRBJ2-3. Looked up from germline, CDR1 is SQVTM and CDR2 is ANQGSEA. The length of the CDR3 is 12 residues. The CDR3 protein is CSVEEGPDTQYF.

The rearrangement links TRBV29-1 to TRBJ2-7; TCRdb's assignment of TRBD2 cannot be checked, as there is no DNA. The CDR3 is made up of 14 amino acids. The V gene's germline CDR1 is SQVTM and CDR2 ANQGSEA. CDR3 loop: CSVEDQSGGAWQYF.

The chain joins TRBV6-5 to TRBJ2-7. Germline V gene lookup returns CDR1 MNHEY and CDR2 SVGAGI. CDR3 size: 12 residues. CDR3 region: CASRDFSYEQYF.